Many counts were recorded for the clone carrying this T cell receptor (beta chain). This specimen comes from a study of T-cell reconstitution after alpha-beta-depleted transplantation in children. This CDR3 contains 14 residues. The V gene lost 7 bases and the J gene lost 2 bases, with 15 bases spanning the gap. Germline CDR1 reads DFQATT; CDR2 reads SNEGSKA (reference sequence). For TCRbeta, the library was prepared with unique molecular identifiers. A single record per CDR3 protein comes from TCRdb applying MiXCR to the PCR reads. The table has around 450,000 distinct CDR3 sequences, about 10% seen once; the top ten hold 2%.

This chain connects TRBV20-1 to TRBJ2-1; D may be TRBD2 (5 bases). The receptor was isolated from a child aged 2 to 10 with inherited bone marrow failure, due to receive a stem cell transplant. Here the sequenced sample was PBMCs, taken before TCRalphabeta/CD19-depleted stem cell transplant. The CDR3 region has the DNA TGCAGTGTTTACGGGGAGACCACCTACAATGAGCAGTTCTTC. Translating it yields CSVYGETTYNEQFF.